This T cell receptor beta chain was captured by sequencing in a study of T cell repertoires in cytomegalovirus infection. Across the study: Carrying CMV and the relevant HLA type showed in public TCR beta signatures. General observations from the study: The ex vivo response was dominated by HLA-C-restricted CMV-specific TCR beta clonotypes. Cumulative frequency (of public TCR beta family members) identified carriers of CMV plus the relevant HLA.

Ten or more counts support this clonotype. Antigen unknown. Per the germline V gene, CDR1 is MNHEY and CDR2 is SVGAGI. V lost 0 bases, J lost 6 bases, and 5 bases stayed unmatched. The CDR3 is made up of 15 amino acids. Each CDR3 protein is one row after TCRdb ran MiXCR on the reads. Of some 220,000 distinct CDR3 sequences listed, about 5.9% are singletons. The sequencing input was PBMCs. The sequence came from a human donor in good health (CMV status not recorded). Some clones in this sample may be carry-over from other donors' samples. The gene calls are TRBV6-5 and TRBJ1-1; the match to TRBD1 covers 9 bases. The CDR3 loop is CASSYSWDRDAEAFF. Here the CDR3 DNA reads TGTGCCAGCAGTTACTCGTGGGACAGGGACGCTGAAGCTTTCTTT.